Below are 22 T cell receptor beta chains sequenced from a single sample in a study of human T cells and chemical hapten exposure. Each CDR3 protein is one row after TCRdb ran MiXCR on the RACE reads. This sample has fewer than 70,000 distinct CDR3 sequences, with around 9.9% found just once. Time point in this sample: pre-sensitization, week 0. Described treatment: therapeutic diphenylcyclopropenone sensitization with weekly scalp DPC. Here the sequenced sample was whole blood, taken in connection with sensitization to the hapten diphenylcyclopropenone (DPC). The receptors originated from a woman aged 45-65 years with alopecia areata. Some clones in this sample may be carry-over from other donors' samples.

Only a few counts were recorded for this clonotype. The chain carries TRBV27 and TRBJ1-1; 8 positions agree with TRBD1. CDR3 length: 15 amino acids. After removal of 5 bases from V and 3 bases from J, the junction contained 8 bases not matched to a gene. CDR1 MNHEY and CDR2 SMNVEV come from the germline V gene (reference sequence). The CDR3 nucleotides read TGTGCCAGCAGTCCCCAGGACAGGGTGGACACTGAAGCTTTCTTT. It translates to CASSPQDRVDTEAFF.

The chain carries TRBV7-9 and TRBJ1-1, with unresolved D. The germline V gene encodes CDR1 SEHNR and CDR2 FQNEAQ (reference sequence). V was cut by 5 bases and J by 3 bases, with 10 bases left in between. The CDR3 is 13 residues long. CDR3: CASSLLPYTEAFF. In nucleotides, the CDR3 is TGTGCCAGCAGCCTCCTCCCATACACTGAAGCTTTCTTT. Full variable domain (outside the CDR3, taken from reference TRBV7-9 and TRBJ1-1): DTGVSQNPRHKITKRGQNVTFRCDPISEHNRLYWYRQTLGQGPEFLTYFQNEAQLEKSRLLSDRFSAERPKGSFSTLEIQRTEQGDSAMYLCASSLLPYTEAFFGQGTRLTVV.

This clonotype was recorded at least ten times. The gene calls are TRBV6-6 and TRBJ1-5; the match to TRBD1 covers 8 bases. Germline V lookup: CDR1 MNHNY, CDR2 SVGAGI (reference sequence). After removal of 5 bases from V and 7 bases from J, the junction contained 10 bases not matched to a gene. This CDR3 has 15 residues. The CDR3 region has the DNA TGTGCCAGCAGTCTTCCAGGACAGGGAGGACAGCCCCAGCATTTT. It codes for CASSLPGQGGQPQHF.

The chain employs TRBV14 and TRBJ2-3; tentatively, D is TRBD1 or TRBD2 (5 bases each). V dropped 0 bases and J dropped 1 base, with 17 bases sitting between them. Germline values: CDR1 SGHDN, CDR2 FVKESK. This CDR3 comprises 18 residues. CDR3 region: CASSQEEGTLPGTDTQYF. The CDR3 DNA follows: TGTGCCAGCAGCCAAGAAGAGGGGACCTTGCCTGGCACAGATACGCAGTATTTT.

This clonotype was seen at least ten times. The V call is TRBV24-1, the J call TRBJ1-5; 11 positions agree with TRBD1. Looked up from germline, CDR1 is KGHDR and CDR2 is SFDVKD. This CDR3 region has 18 residues. Unmatched junction bases numbered 14, after V lost 5 bases and J lost 6 bases. CDR3 DNA sequence: TGTGCCACCAGTGGTTACCGGACAGGGGGCGACTTGGTTCAGCCCCAGCATTTT. Translating gives CATSGYRTGGDLVQPQHF.

Ten or more counts support this clonotype. The chain joins TRBV20-1 to TRBJ2-7; D may be TRBD1 or TRBD2 (5 bases each). Looked up from germline, CDR1 is DFQATT and CDR2 is SNEGSKA (reference sequence). This CDR3 is 16 amino acids long. Trimming left V 3 bases short and J 3 bases short, with 21 bases between. The CDR3 is CSASPSSRWGYYEQYF. The CDR3 DNA reads as TGCAGTGCTAGCCCCTCCTCGCGTTGGGGGTACTACGAGCAGTACTTC.

The V gene is TRBV27, the J gene TRBJ2-1; either TRBD1 or TRBD2 may supply D (5 bases each). V lost 6 bases and J 0 bases, leaving 12 bases between the germline ends. CDR1 is MNHEY, CDR2 SMNVEV, per germline (reference sequence). The CDR3 runs to 15 residues. CDR3 in amino acids: CASRTGTSSYNEQFF. The CDR3 DNA sequence: TGTGCCAGCAGGACCGGGACGAGCTCCTACAATGAGCAGTTCTTC.

The V and J genes are TRBV18 and TRBJ2-7, with TRBD2 matching over 7 bases. Germline values: CDR1 KGHSH, CDR2 LQKENI. This CDR3 has 14 amino acids. J was trimmed by 4 bases and V by 3 bases; bases with no gene match: 6. CDR3 loop: CASSPGRGGYEQYF. For the CDR3, the DNA is TGTGCCAGCTCACCTGGAAGGGGAGGGTACGAGCAGTACTTC. The full variable domain, in which reference TRBV18 and TRBJ2-7 provide the parts outside the CDR3, is NAGVMQNPRHLVRRRGQEARLRCSPMKGHSHVYWYRQLPEEGLKFMVYLQKENIIDESGMPKERFSAEFPKEGPSILRIQQVVRGDSAAYFCASSPGRGGYEQYFGPGTRLTVT.

This clonotype was picked up many times. The chain is built from TRBV5-4 and TRBJ1-4; tentatively, D is TRBD1 (5 bases). The CDR3 runs to 15 residues. Germline loops: CDR1 SGHNT, CDR2 YYREEE (reference sequence). V lost 1 base and J lost 0, with 7 bases in between. In DNA form, the CDR3 reads TGTGCCAGCAGCTTGACGACAGCAACTAATGAAAAACTGTTTTTT. Protein sequence: CASSLTTATNEKLFF.

The V gene is TRBV4-3, the J gene TRBJ1-3; weak D call: TRBD1 (5 bases). There are 14 residues in the CDR3. V gave up 8 bases and J gave up 4 bases, with 15 bases separating them. CDR1 is LGHNA, CDR2 YSLEER, per germline. The CDR3 DNA follows: TGCGCCAGCTCCCCTGGGGGAATGGGAAACACCATATATTTT. The encoded protein is CASSPGGMGNTIYF.

This clonotype was seen only a few times. J is TRBJ1-2 and V is TRBV12-3 or TRBV12-4, with D unresolved. Trimming cost V 4 bases and J 0 bases, with 24 bases left between them. The CDR3 extends over 19 amino acids. CDR3 in amino acids: CASSSFVGPEGNPNYGYTF. CDR3 DNA sequence: TGTGCCAGCAGTTCATTTGTAGGACCAGAAGGGAATCCTAACTATGGCTACACCTTC.

The genes are TRBV7-9 and TRBJ2-3; a weak D match, TRBD2 (6 bases). Trimming left V 1 base short and J 2 bases short, with 10 bases between. Germline values: CDR1 SEHNR, CDR2 FQNEAQ (reference sequence). There are 15 residues in the CDR3. CDR3 nucleotide sequence: TGTGCCAGCAGCTTAGGACTAGGCCACACAGATACGCAGTATTTT. Encoded protein: CASSLGLGHTDTQYF.

This clonotype was recorded many times. The chain couples TRBV25-1 to TRBJ2-5; D possibly matches TRBD1 or TRBD2 (6 bases each). Germline V lookup: CDR1 MGHDK, CDR2 SYGVNS. V shed 3 bases and J shed 4 bases, with 18 bases lying between them. The CDR3 sequence is 16 residues long. The CDR3 sequence is CASSESRGGQGETQYF. In DNA form, the CDR3 reads TGTGCCAGCAGTGAGTCCAGGGGAGGACAAGGAGAGACCCAGTACTTC.

Points on this clonotype: This could be a read error, since a much larger clone is one nucleotide away. The gene calls are TRBV18 and TRBJ2-6; D gene uncertain. The CDR3 covers 18 residues. Germline loops: CDR1 KGHSH, CDR2 LQKENI. The CDR3: CASLPVVPVSAGANVLTF. CDR3 DNA: TGTGCCAGCTTACCAGTGGTTCCGGTTTCCGCTGGGGCCAACGTCCTGACTTTC.

This chain connects TRBV12-3 or TRBV12-4 to TRBJ2-7; a possible D gene is TRBD2 (5 bases). V was pared by 7 bases and J by 0 bases, with 13 bases between. The CDR3 has 14 residues. The CDR3 is CASTQNSGSYEQYF. The DNA of the CDR3 is TGTGCCAGCACCCAAAACAGCGGCTCCTACGAGCAGTACTTC.

Only one count was recorded for this clonotype. The genes are TRBV29-1 and TRBJ2-2, with D unresolved. The CDR3 sequence is 14 residues long. V was trimmed by 5 bases and J by 3 bases, leaving 13 bases between them. Per germline, CDR1 SQVTM and CDR2 ANQGSEA. The chain's CDR3 is CSVSIDIYTGELFF. The CDR3 DNA follows: TGCAGCGTTTCGATCGACATCTACACCGGGGAGCTGTTTTTT.

This clonotype was observed a handful of times. This rearrangement joins TRBV20-1 to TRBJ1-4, with D maybe TRBD1 (6 bases). In germline, CDR1 is DFQATT, CDR2 SNEGSKA (reference sequence). V shed 3 bases and J shed 8 bases, with 16 bases lying between them. CDR3 length: 14 residues. This CDR3 is CSARKQGGGEKLFF. CDR3 coding DNA: TGCAGTGCTAGGAAACAGGGAGGAGGGGAAAAACTGTTTTTT.

This clonotype came up a few times. The V call is TRBV4-2, the J call TRBJ2-1; D possibly corresponds to TRBD1 (6 bases). Germline V CDR1 and CDR2: LGHNA, YNFKEQ. This CDR3 contains 14 residues. Trimming stripped 1 base from V and 3 bases from J, with 7 bases between. Here the CDR3 DNA reads TGTGCCAGCAGCCAAGGAGGGGGCTACAATGAGCAGTTCTTC. This codes for CASSQGGGYNEQFF.

This rearrangement joins TRBV7-9 to TRBJ1-1, with D hard to call. The CDR3 spans 14 residues. V was trimmed by 1 base and J by 3 bases, leaving 9 bases between them. Germline loops: CDR1 SEHNR, CDR2 FQNEAQ (reference sequence). CDR3 region: CASSLGLTYTEAFF. In DNA form, the CDR3 reads TGTGCCAGCAGCTTAGGGCTCACCTACACTGAAGCTTTCTTT.

This chain joins TRBV19 and TRBJ2-2, with TRBD1 matching 7 bases. V lost 9 bases and J lost 4; bases outside the gene matches: 8. Germline V lookup: CDR1 LNHDA, CDR2 SQIVND (reference sequence). The CDR3 is 14 residues long. CDR3 region: CASKRQGGTGELFF. CDR3 in DNA: TGTGCCAGCAAGCGACAGGGTGGCACCGGGGAGCTGTTTTTT.

Ten or more counts support this clonotype. V and J are TRBV29-1 and TRBJ2-7; a possible D gene is TRBD2 (6 bases). The CDR3 loop spans 14 amino acids. Germline loops: CDR1 SQVTM, CDR2 ANQGSEA. V was cut by 4 bases and J by 4 bases, with 17 bases left in between. Here the CDR3 DNA reads TGCAGCGTTGGGGGAATGGCGGGAAGGTACGAGCAGTACTTC. It specifies CSVGGMAGRYEQYF.

Many counts were recorded for this clonotype. The chain employs TRBV5-8 and TRBJ2-7; D not certain. The CDR3 runs to 14 residues. CDR1 SGHTS and CDR2 YDEGEE come from the germline V gene. V lost 3 bases, J lost 6 bases, and 16 bases lay in between. The CDR3 region is CASSSYNAWGEQYF. The DNA of the CDR3 is TGTGCCAGCAGCTCATACAACGCGTGGGGCGAGCAGTACTTC.